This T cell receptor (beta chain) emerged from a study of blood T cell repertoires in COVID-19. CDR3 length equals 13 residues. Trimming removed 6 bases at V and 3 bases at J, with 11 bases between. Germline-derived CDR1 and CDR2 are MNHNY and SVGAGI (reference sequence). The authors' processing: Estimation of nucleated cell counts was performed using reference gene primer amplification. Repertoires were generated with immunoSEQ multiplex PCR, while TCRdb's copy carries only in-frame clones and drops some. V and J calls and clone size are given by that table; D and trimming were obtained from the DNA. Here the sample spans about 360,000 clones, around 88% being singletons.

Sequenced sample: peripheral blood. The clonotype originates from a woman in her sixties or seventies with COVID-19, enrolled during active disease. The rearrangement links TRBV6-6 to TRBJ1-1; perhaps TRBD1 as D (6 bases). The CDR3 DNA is TGTGCCAGCAGGGAAACAGGGTACACTGAAGCTTTCTTT. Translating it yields CASRETGYTEAFF.